These 23 T cell receptor beta chains were all obtained from the same sample, sequenced in a study of shared clonotypes between healthy human individuals. Selected positively for CCR7 and CD45RO-negative, naive CD8 cells excluded terminally differentiated effector memory CD45RA+ cells. TCRdb's table, derived via immunoSEQ multiplex PCR, lists solely in-frame clones and lacks some. This sample has about 1,800,000 clones, with just under 95% found just once. The sample taken for sequencing was naive CD8+ T cells sorted from blood. These receptors were taken from a man aged 18 to 29 in good health.

The chain couples TRBV6-1 to TRBJ2-7; no definite D call. Germline V gene sequence: CDR1 MNHNS, CDR2 SASEGT. The CDR3 contains 13 residues. V lost 5 bases and J 1 base, leaving 9 bases between the germline ends. CDR3 sequence: CASSPVPSYEQYF. CDR3 nucleotide sequence: TGTGCCAGCAGTCCGGTACCTTCCTACGAGCAGTACTTC.

The rearrangement uses TRBV15 and TRBJ2-1; TRBD2 matches at 12 bases. This CDR3 has 20 amino acids. J lost 0 bases, V lost 1 base, and 10 bases had no gene match. Per the germline V gene, CDR1 is LNHNV and CDR2 is YYDKDF (reference sequence). CDR3 DNA: TGTGCCACCAGCAGAGTACTAGCGGGAGGCACGCTGAGCTCCTACAATGAGCAGTTCTTC. This sequence encodes CATSRVLAGGTLSSYNEQFF.

V is TRBV9 and J is TRBJ2-7; the D call may be TRBD1 or TRBD2 (5 bases each). The CDR3 spans 13 residues. From germline, CDR1 is SGDLS and CDR2 YYNGEE. Trimming pared 3 bases from V and 5 bases from J, leaving 12 bases between. CDR3 coding DNA: TGTGCCAGCAGCGCCCGGGACGGTGACGAGCAGTACTTC. As protein: CASSARDGDEQYF.

The rearrangement joins TRBV29-1 to TRBJ2-7; D might be TRBD2 (5 bases). V lost 4 bases to trimming and J lost 4 bases, with 17 bases between them. Germline-derived CDR1 and CDR2 are SQVTM and ANQGSEA. The CDR3 loop spans 14 amino acids. The CDR3 coding sequence is TGCAGCGTTGTAGTGGAAGGGAGTAAGTACGAGCAGTACTTC. This encodes CSVVVEGSKYEQYF.

This chain uses TRBV7-9 with TRBJ2-7, with unresolved D. The CDR3 is 12 amino acids. Deletions cut 3 bases from V and 6 bases from J, with 9 bases between. Germline loops: CDR1 SEHNR, CDR2 FQNEAQ (reference sequence). This chain's CDR3 is CASSFHPLEQYF. CDR3 nucleotide sequence: TGTGCCAGCAGCTTCCACCCCCTCGAGCAGTACTTC.

The gene calls are TRBV9 and TRBJ2-7, with TRBD1 matching 9 bases. Unmatched junction bases numbered 8, after V lost 4 bases and J lost 0 bases. Germline CDR1 and CDR2: SGDLS and YYNGEE. The CDR3 totals 16 residues. CDR3 bases: TGTGCCAGCAGCCAGAGGGGACAGGGCGGCTCCTACGAGCAGTACTTC. Amino acid sequence: CASSQRGQGGSYEQYF.

This sequence joins TRBV6-5 and TRBJ2-7, with D perhaps matching TRBD1 (5 bases). The CDR3 runs to 14 residues. Germline values: CDR1 MNHEY, CDR2 SVGAGI. Trimming pared 6 bases from V and 3 bases from J, leaving 15 bases between. The CDR3 reads CASRTRDSSYEQYF. CDR3 nucleotides: TGTGCCAGCAGGACCAGGGATTCCAGCTACGAGCAGTACTTC.

This chain joins TRBV5-4 and TRBJ1-1; TRBD1 matches at 8 bases. This CDR3 comprises 13 residues. V shed 3 bases and J 6 bases; nucleotides not matched to a gene: 4. Germline loops: CDR1 SGHNT, CDR2 YYREEE (reference sequence). Here the CDR3 reads CASSYGTGPEAFF. The CDR3 DNA follows: TGTGCCAGCAGCTATGGGACAGGTCCTGAAGCTTTCTTT. The whole variable domain, filled in from reference TRBV5-4 and TRBJ1-1, reads ETGVTQSPTHLIKTRGQQVTLRCSSQSGHNTVSWYQQALGQGPQFIFQYYREEENGRGNFPPRFSGLQFPNYSSELNVNALELDDSALYLCASSYGTGPEAFFGQGTRLTVV.

This clone was picked up a small number of times. The J gene is TRBJ2-2, the V gene TRBV7-9, with D unclear. The CDR3 spans 13 residues. Trimming removed 3 bases from V and 6 bases from J, with 8 bases in between. Germline CDR1 is SEHNR and CDR2 is FQNEAQ (reference sequence). CDR3 region: CASSFGVAGELFF. In nucleotides, the CDR3 is TGTGCCAGCAGCTTCGGTGTGGCCGGGGAGCTGTTTTTT.

The genes are TRBV4-1 and TRBJ2-7; 9 bases align to TRBD2. The CDR3 sequence is 18 residues long. Germline-derived CDR1 and CDR2 are MGHRA and YSYEKL. With 0 bases clipped from V and 3 bases from J, the junction kept 12 bases outside the gene matches. This CDR3 is CASSQDTPSGLAIYEQYF. In nucleotides, the CDR3 is TGCGCCAGCAGCCAAGACACACCCTCCGGACTAGCGATCTACGAGCAGTACTTC.

J is TRBJ1-1 and V is TRBV18, with D maybe TRBD1 (5 bases). This CDR3 is built from 15 residues. Per the germline V gene, CDR1 is KGHSH and CDR2 is LQKENI. V shed 0 bases and J shed 4 bases, with 12 bases lying between them. The CDR3: CASSPPVQGFTEAFF. For the CDR3, the DNA is TGTGCCAGCTCACCACCGGTTCAGGGCTTCACTGAAGCTTTCTTT.

In this sample, this clone turned up once. V and J are TRBV19 and TRBJ2-1, with TRBD1 matching over 8 bases. The CDR3 loop spans 14 amino acids. The ends lost 7 bases at V and 10 bases at J; junction bases unmatched: 12. Germline assignment: CDR1 LNHDA and CDR2 SQIVND (reference sequence). DNA of the CDR3: TGTGCCAGTATCCAAGGACAGGGTATCAGCGAGCAGTTCTTC. This codes for CASIQGQGISEQFF. Filled out from reference TRBV19 and TRBJ2-1, the complete variable domain reads DGGITQSPKYLFRKEGQNVTLSCEQNLNHDAMYWYRQDPGQGLRLIYYSQIVNDFQKGDIAEGYSVSREKKESFPLTVTSAQKNPTAFYLCASIQGQGISEQFFGPGTRLTVL.

The V call is TRBV5-1, the J call TRBJ1-1; 9 bases align to TRBD1. The V segment lost 7 bases and the J segment 6 bases; nucleotides outside the gene matches: 7. Germline CDR1 SGHRS, CDR2 YFSETQ. This CDR3 contains 13 residues. Here the CDR3 reads CASEGQGRAEAFF. The DNA for the CDR3 is TGCGCCAGCGAGGGACAGGGTAGGGCTGAAGCTTTCTTT.

CDR3 nucleotide sequence: TGTGCCAGTCTTAGGCCAGGGTATGGCTACACCTTC. Its protein product is CASLRPGYGYTF. The chain couples TRBV19 to TRBJ1-2; D is possibly TRBD1 (5 bases). The V gene's germline CDR1 is LNHDA and CDR2 SQIVND (reference sequence). Trimming took 8 bases from V and 5 from J, leaving 12 bases between them. The CDR3 has 12 amino acids.

This chain connects TRBV2 to TRBJ2-3; no reliable D call. The V gene lost 4 bases and the J gene lost 0 bases, with 8 bases spanning the gap. Germline CDR1 is SNHLY and CDR2 is FYNNEI. The CDR3 runs 14 residues. CDR3 in amino acids: CASSAYISTDTQYF. CDR3 sequence (DNA): TGTGCCAGCAGTGCTTACATTAGCACAGATACGCAGTATTTT.

The rearrangement uses TRBV5-5 and TRBJ2-7; D is perhaps TRBD1 (5 bases). Deletions cut 0 bases from V and 2 bases from J, with 9 bases between. From germline, CDR1 is SGHKS and CDR2 YYEKEE (reference sequence). This CDR3 has 14 amino acids. The CDR3, as DNA: TGTGCCAGCAGCTTGGAGGGGATCACCTACGAGCAGTACTTC. Translating it yields CASSLEGITYEQYF.

The rearrangement joins TRBV5-4 to TRBJ1-1; D perhaps matches TRBD1 (6 bases). Germline V gene lookup returns CDR1 SGHNT and CDR2 YYREEE (reference sequence). The CDR3 totals 14 residues. V lost 1 base and J 5 bases, leaving 12 bases between the germline ends. The CDR3 DNA reads TGTGCCAGCAGCTTGCCAGGGGTTCTGACTGAAGCTTTCTTT. This translates into CASSLPGVLTEAFF.

V and J are TRBV4-2 and TRBJ2-1, with 7 bases aligning to TRBD2. The germline gives CDR1 LGHNA, CDR2 YNFKEQ. The J segment lost 5 bases and the V segment lost 3 bases, leaving 10 bases of the junction unmatched. This CDR3 has 16 amino acids. The CDR3 region has the DNA TGTGCCAGCAGCCATCTCTTATCCGGGACTAACAATGAGCAGTTCTTC. Translation: CASSHLLSGTNNEQFF.

The V call is TRBV18, the J call TRBJ2-7; weak D call: TRBD2 (6 bases). Germline CDR1 and CDR2: KGHSH and LQKENI. The CDR3 extends over 15 amino acids. V lost 6 bases, J lost 3 bases, and 18 bases lay in between. The CDR3 loop reads CASSPLVGGFYEQYF. Here the CDR3 DNA reads TGTGCCAGCTCCCCGTTAGTGGGGGGTTTCTACGAGCAGTACTTC.

Worth noting for this clone: Different DNA sequences within this sample yield the same CDR3. The genes are TRBV27 and TRBJ1-6; D is unresolved. With 0 bases removed from V and 4 bases from J, the gap between germline ends came to 1 base. The CDR3 has 13 amino acids. Germline loops: CDR1 MNHEY, CDR2 SMNVEV (reference sequence). CDR3 nucleotide sequence: TGTGCCAGCAGTTTATCGTATAATTCACCCCTCCACTTT. Translating it yields CASSLSYNSPLHF.

This clone showed up just once. V and J are TRBV4-1 and TRBJ1-2; 10 bases map to TRBD1. Germline V gene lookup returns CDR1 MGHRA and CDR2 YSYEKL. CDR3 length: 16 amino acids. V shed 1 base and J 3 bases; nucleotides not matched to a gene: 5. CDR3 sequence: CASSQGDGTGDYGYTF. The CDR3 bases are TGCGCCAGCAGCCAAGGAGACGGGACAGGGGACTATGGCTACACCTTC.

The rearrangement links TRBV27 to TRBJ2-7, with D maybe TRBD1 (5 bases). Germline V CDR1 and CDR2: MNHEY, SMNVEV (reference sequence). This CDR3 is built from 11 residues. V lost 4 bases and J lost 6, with 7 bases in between. The CDR3 DNA sequence: TGTGCCAGCAGTTCCCAGGGCGAGCAGTACTTC. This codes for CASSSQGEQYF.

J is TRBJ2-3 and V is TRBV2, with D possibly TRBD2 on 6 matching bases. Germline CDR1 reads SNHLY; CDR2 reads FYNNEI. This CDR3 contains 16 residues. Trimming shortened V by 2 bases and J by 5 bases, and 17 bases separated the two germline ends. CDR3: CASSETGLLPGDTQYF. The CDR3 region has the DNA TGTGCCAGCAGTGAAACGGGACTCCTGCCAGGAGATACGCAGTATTTT.